This passage covers 15 T cell receptor beta chains from one sample sequenced in a study of T-cell memory formation after mild COVID-19. MiXCR was run by TCRdb on the 5' RACE reads, yielding one entry per CDR3 protein. The data contain a few hundred thousand distinct CDR3 sequences, over 20% of them singletons. Sequencing was carried out using PBMCs or a T cell subset sorted from them (not recorded which). These receptors were obtained from an adult woman who had mild COVID-19 (a few samples of this study predate the infection). Cell type and time point are not known.

The chain uses TRBV5-1 and TRBJ2-5; a weak D match, TRBD2 (6 bases). Germline V CDR1 and CDR2: SGHRS, YFSETQ. The V and J ends lost 4 bases and 7 bases respectively, with 11 bases between them. The CDR3 totals 12 residues. CDR3: CASSGDSWTQYF. The DNA of the CDR3 is TGCGCCAGCAGCGGGGACTCGTGGACCCAGTACTTC.

The chain links TRBV20-1 to TRBJ2-3, with D uncertain. This CDR3 is 13 amino acids long. Trimming left V 3 bases short and J 6 bases short, with 13 bases between. CDR1 DFQATT and CDR2 SNEGSKA come from the germline V gene (reference sequence). DNA of the CDR3: TGCAGTGCTAGCTTGTCCACCGGTGATACGCAGTATTTT. Protein: CSASLSTGDTQYF.

The V and J genes are TRBV4-2 and TRBJ2-5; the match to TRBD2 covers 8 bases. This CDR3 comprises 15 residues. Germline CDR1 and CDR2: LGHNA and YNFKEQ. V lost 0 bases to trimming and J lost 9 bases; unmatched junction nucleotides: 9. CDR3 sequence: CASSQDVAGKVSQYF. The CDR3 DNA reads as TGTGCCAGCAGCCAAGACGTAGCGGGAAAGGTATCCCAGTACTTC.

This chain uses TRBV7-3 with TRBJ2-3; unclear D gene. The CDR3 covers 14 residues. CDR1 is SGHTA and CDR2 is FQGTGA in the germline V gene. V gave up 1 base and J gave up 0 bases, with 5 bases separating them. The chain's CDR3 is CASSLIDSTDTQYF. As DNA, the CDR3 is TGTGCCAGCAGCTTAATCGACAGCACAGATACGCAGTATTTT.

This clonotype appeared a few times. This chain connects TRBV7-2 to TRBJ2-7; D is perhaps TRBD2 (5 bases). CDR1 SGHTA and CDR2 FQGNSA come from the germline V gene. The V gene lost 10 bases and the J gene lost 6 bases, with 13 bases spanning the gap. The CDR3 loop spans 11 amino acids. The CDR3 protein is CATDPGGEQYF. The CDR3, as DNA: TGTGCCACCGACCCCGGAGGCGAGCAGTACTTC. The full variable domain, its missing parts supplied by reference TRBV7-2 and TRBJ2-7, is GAGVSQSPSNKVTEKGKDVELRCDPISGHTALYWYRQSLGQGLEFLIYFQGNSAPDKSGLPSDRFSAERTGGSVSTLTIQRTQQEDSAVYLCATDPGGEQYFGPGTRLTVT.

This clonotype occurred a few times. This sequence joins TRBV10-3 and TRBJ2-7, with D perhaps TRBD1 (6 bases). The CDR3 is made up of 14 amino acids. V was shortened by 2 bases and J by 0 bases, with 8 bases between the two germline ends. Germline CDR1 and CDR2: ENHRY and SYGVKD. The CDR3 DNA reads TGTGCCATCAGTGAGGACAGGAGCTCCTACGAGCAGTACTTC. Translating gives CAISEDRSSYEQYF.

This clonotype has just a few counts. This chain connects TRBV5-1 to TRBJ2-1; D is possibly TRBD2 (6 bases). This CDR3 is 15 amino acids long. The germline V gene encodes CDR1 SGHRS and CDR2 YFSETQ. The V and J ends lost 6 bases and 5 bases respectively, with 18 bases between them. The CDR3: CASTRDGGGNNEQFF. CDR3 nucleotide sequence: TGCGCCAGCACAAGGGATGGTGGGGGGAACAATGAGCAGTTCTTC.

The count of this clonotype is one. A read error is possible here, since a much larger clone lies one base away. The rearrangement links TRBV29-1 to TRBJ2-5; unclear D gene. Deletions cut 4 bases from V and 3 bases from J, with 15 bases between. Germline V gene data show CDR1 as SQVTM and CDR2 as ANQGSEA. The CDR3 extends over 14 amino acids. The CDR3 sequence: CSVGMSQQKETQYF. DNA for the CDR3: TGCAGCGTTGGTATGAGTCAGCAAAAAGAGACCCAGTACTTC.

V and J are TRBV7-3 and TRBJ1-1; 7 positions match TRBD1. CDR1 and CDR2 from the germline V gene are SGHTA and FQGTGA. This CDR3 spans 15 amino acids. V gave up 5 bases and J gave up 3 bases; unmatched junction bases: 9. CDR3 bases: TGTGCCAGCAGCCCCCAGGGAGGGGGCTACACTGAAGCTTTCTTT. Amino acids: CASSPQGGGYTEAFF.

The J gene is TRBJ2-6, the V gene TRBV20-1; perhaps TRBD2 as D (6 bases). In germline, CDR1 is DFQATT, CDR2 SNEGSKA (reference sequence). The CDR3 contains 15 residues. The V and J ends lost 1 base and 0 bases respectively, with 7 bases between them. The CDR3 loop is CSARAGSSGANVLTF. The CDR3 DNA is TGCAGTGCTAGAGCCGGGAGCTCTGGGGCCAACGTCCTGACTTTC.

J is TRBJ2-1 and V is TRBV9; maybe TRBD1 (7 bases). The CDR3 covers 17 residues. V lost 3 bases and J lost 2, with 18 bases in between. Germline values: CDR1 SGDLS, CDR2 YYNGEE. The CDR3 loop is CASSAEEGRGAYNEQFF. The CDR3 DNA follows: TGTGCCAGCAGCGCCGAGGAGGGCAGGGGGGCCTACAATGAGCAGTTCTTC.

This clonotype was seen a handful of times. V usage is TRBV5-1 and J usage is TRBJ2-7; D is tentatively TRBD1 or TRBD2 (5 bases each). CDR3 length: 15 residues. Trimming took off 4 bases at V and 5 bases at J, with 19 bases between the two ends. Germline V gene sequence: CDR1 SGHRS, CDR2 YFSETQ. The CDR3 region has the DNA TGCGCCAGCAGCCTGCTGACACTTCAGGGAGACGAGCAGTACTTC. This sequence encodes CASSLLTLQGDEQYF.

The rearrangement uses TRBV21-1 and TRBJ1-1; the table calls TRBD1, which could not be checked here. TRBV21-1 is labeled a pseudogene. CDR3 length equals 13 residues. The CDR3 loop is CAKRRQGDTEAFF. As DNA, the CDR3 is TGTGCTAAGAGGAGACAGGGTGATACTGAAGCTTTCTTT.

V usage is TRBV27 and J usage is TRBJ2-5; D not certain. Germline CDR1 and CDR2: MNHEY and SMNVEV (reference sequence). Trimming cost V 6 bases and J 0 bases, with 11 bases left between them. This CDR3 region has 14 residues. The CDR3 loop reads CASRAESYQETQYF. In nucleotides, the CDR3 is TGTGCCAGCAGGGCTGAGTCGTACCAAGAGACCCAGTACTTC.

This clonotype was seen a few times. The chain joins TRBV5-1 to TRBJ1-1; 9 bases line up with TRBD1. This CDR3 is built from 16 residues. J lost 5 bases, V lost 4 bases, and 12 bases had no gene match. Germline values: CDR1 SGHRS, CDR2 YFSETQ. The CDR3 is CASSQGGTGWSTEAFF. The DNA for the CDR3 is TGCGCCAGCAGCCAGGGGGGGACAGGGTGGAGTACTGAAGCTTTCTTT.